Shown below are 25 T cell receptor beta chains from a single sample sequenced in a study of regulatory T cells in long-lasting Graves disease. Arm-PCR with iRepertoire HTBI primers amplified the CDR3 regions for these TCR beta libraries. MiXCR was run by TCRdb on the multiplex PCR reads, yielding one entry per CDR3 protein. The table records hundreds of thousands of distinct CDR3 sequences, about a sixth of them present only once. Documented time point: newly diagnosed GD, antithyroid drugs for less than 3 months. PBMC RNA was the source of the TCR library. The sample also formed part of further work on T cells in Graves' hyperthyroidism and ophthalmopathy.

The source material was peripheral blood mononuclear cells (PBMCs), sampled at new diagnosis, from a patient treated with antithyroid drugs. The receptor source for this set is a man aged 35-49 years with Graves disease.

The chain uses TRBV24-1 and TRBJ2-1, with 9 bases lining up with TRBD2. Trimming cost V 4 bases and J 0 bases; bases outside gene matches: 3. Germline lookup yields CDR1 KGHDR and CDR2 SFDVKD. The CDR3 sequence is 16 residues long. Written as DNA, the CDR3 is TGTGCCACCAGTGACCCTAGCGGGGTCTCCTACAATGAGCAGTTCTTC. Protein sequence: CATSDPSGVSYNEQFF.

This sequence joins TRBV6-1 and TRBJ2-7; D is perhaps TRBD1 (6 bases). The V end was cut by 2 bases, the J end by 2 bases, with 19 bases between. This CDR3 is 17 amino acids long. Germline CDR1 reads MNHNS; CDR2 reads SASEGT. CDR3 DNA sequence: TGTGCCAGCAGTGAACCTGGGGAGAGTACAGGGACCTACGAGCAGTACTTC. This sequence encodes CASSEPGESTGTYEQYF.

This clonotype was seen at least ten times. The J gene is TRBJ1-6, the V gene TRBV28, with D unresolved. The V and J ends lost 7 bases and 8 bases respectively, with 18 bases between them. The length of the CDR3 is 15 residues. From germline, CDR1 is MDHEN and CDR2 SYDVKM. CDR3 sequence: CASIKYGIWDSPLHF. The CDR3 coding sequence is TGTGCCAGCATCAAATACGGGATTTGGGATTCACCCCTCCACTTT.

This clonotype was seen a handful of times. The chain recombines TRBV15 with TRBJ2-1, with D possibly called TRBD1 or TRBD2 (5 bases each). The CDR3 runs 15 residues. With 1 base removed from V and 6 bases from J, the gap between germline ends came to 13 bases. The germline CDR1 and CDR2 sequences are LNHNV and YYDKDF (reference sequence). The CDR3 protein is CATSRGAGRTNEQFF. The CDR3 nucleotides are TGTGCCACCAGCAGAGGTGCAGGGAGAACCAATGAGCAGTTCTTC.

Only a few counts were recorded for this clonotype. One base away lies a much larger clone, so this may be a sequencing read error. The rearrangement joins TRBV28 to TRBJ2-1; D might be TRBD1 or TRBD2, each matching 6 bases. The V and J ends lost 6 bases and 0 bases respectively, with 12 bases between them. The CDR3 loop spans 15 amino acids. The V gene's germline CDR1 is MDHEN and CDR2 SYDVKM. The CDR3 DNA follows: TGTGCCAGCAGAAAAGGGGGGAGCTCCTACAATGAGCAGTTCTTC. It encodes CASRKGGSSYNEQFF.

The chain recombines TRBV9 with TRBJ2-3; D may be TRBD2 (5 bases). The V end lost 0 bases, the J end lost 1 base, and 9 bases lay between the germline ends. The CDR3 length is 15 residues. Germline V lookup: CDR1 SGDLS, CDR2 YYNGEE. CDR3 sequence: CASSVGLSGTDTQYF. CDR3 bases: TGTGCCAGCAGCGTAGGACTAAGTGGCACAGATACGCAGTATTTT.

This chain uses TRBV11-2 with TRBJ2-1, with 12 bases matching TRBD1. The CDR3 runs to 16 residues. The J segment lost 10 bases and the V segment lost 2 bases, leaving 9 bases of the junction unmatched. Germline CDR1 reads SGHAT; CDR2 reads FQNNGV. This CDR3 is CASSLLKGTGGREQFF. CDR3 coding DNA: TGTGCCAGCAGCTTACTTAAAGGGACAGGGGGCCGGGAGCAGTTCTTC.

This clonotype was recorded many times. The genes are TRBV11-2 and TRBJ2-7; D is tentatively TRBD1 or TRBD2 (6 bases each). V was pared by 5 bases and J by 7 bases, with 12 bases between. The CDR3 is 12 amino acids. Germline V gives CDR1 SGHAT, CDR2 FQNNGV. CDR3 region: CASSPRGREQYF. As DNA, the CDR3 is TGTGCCAGCAGCCCGAGGGGGAGGGAGCAGTACTTC.

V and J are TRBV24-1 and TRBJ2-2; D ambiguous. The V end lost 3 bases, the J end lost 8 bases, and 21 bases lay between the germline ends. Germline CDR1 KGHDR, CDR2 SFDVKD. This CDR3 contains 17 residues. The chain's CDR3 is CATSDAPQVFFWGELFF. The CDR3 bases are TGTGCCACCAGTGATGCCCCCCAGGTCTTTTTTTGGGGGGAGCTGTTTTTT.

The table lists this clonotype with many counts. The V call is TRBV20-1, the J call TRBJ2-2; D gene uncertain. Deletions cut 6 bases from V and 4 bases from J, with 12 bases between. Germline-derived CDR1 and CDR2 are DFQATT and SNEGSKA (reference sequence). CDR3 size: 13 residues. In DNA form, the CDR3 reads TGCAGTGCCGGATGGCCGGGCACCGGGGAGCTGTTTTTT. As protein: CSAGWPGTGELFF.

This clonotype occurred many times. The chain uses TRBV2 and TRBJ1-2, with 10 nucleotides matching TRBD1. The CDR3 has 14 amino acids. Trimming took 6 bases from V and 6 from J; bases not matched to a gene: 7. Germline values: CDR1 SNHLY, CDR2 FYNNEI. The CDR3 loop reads CASRLPGTGDGYTF. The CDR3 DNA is TGTGCCAGCAGGCTACCGGGGACAGGGGATGGCTACACCTTC.

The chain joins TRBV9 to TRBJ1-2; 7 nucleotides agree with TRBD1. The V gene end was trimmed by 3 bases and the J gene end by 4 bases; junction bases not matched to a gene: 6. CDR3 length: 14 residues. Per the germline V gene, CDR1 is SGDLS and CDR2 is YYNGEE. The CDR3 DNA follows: TGTGCCAGCAGCGAGAGGACAGGCCGCTATGGCTACACCTTC. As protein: CASSERTGRYGYTF.

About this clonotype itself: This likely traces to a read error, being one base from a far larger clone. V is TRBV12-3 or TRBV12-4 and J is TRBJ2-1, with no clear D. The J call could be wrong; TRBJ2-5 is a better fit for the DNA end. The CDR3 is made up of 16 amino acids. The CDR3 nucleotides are TGTGCCAGCAGTTGGCAGAGAAACTCTTTACAAGAGACCCAGTACTTC. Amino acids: CASSWQRNSLQETQYF.

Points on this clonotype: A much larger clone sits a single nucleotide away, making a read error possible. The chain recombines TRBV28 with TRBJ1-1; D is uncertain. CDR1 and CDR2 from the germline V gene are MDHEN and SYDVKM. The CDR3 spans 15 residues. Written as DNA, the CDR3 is TGTGCCAGCAGCCGACCCGCTACCATGAACACTGAAGCTCTCTTT. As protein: CASSRPATMNTEALF.

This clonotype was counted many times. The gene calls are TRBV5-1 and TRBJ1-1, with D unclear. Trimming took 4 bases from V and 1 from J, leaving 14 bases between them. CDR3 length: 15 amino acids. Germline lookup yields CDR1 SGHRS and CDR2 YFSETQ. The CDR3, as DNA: TGCGCCAGCAGCAACGGACGGGTACAGAACACTGAAGCTTTCTTT. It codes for CASSNGRVQNTEAFF. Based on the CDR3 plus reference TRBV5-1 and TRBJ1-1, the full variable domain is KAGVTQTPRYLIKTRGQQVTLSCSPISGHRSVSWYQQTPGQGLQFLFEYFSETQRNKGNFPGRFSGRQFSNSRSEMNVSTLELGDSALYLCASSNGRVQNTEAFFGQGTRLTVV.

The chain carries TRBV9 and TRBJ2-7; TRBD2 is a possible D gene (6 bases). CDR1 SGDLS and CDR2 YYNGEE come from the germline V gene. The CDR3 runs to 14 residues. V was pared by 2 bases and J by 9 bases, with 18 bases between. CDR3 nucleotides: TGTGCCAGCAGCGTTACCGGGACTCCCGGTGGGCAGTACTTC. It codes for CASSVTGTPGGQYF. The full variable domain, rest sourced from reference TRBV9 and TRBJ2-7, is DSGVTQTPKHLITATGQRVTLRCSPRSGDLSVYWYQQSLDQGLQFLIQYYNGEERAKGNILERFSAQQFPDLHSELNLSSLELGDSALYFCASSVTGTPGGQYFGPGTRLTVT.

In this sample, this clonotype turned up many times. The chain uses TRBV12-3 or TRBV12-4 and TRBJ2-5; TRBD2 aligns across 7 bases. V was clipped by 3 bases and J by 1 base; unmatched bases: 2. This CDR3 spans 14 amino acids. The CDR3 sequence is CASSFGTIQETQYF. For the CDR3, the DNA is TGTGCCAGCAGTTTCGGGACTATCCAAGAGACCCAGTACTTC.

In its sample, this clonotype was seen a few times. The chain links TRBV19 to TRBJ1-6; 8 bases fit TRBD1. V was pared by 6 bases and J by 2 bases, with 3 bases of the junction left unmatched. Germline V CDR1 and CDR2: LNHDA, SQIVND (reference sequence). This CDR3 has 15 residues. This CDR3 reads CASRTGATYNSPLHF. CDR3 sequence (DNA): TGTGCCAGTAGGACAGGGGCCACCTATAATTCACCCCTCCACTTT.

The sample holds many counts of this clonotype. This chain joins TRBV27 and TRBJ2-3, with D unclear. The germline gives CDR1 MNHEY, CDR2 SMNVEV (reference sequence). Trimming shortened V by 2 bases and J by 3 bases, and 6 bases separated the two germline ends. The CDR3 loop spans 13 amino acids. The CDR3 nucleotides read TGTGCCAGCAGTTTACAGGCGACAGATACGCAGTATTTT. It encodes CASSLQATDTQYF.

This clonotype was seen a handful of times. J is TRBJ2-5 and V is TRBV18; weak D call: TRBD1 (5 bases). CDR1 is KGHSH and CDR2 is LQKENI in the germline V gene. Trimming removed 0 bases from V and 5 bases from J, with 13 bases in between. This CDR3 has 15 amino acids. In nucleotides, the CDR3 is TGTGCCAGCTCACCACCTGGGGCCCTGAGGGAGACCCAGTACTTC. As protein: CASSPPGALRETQYF.

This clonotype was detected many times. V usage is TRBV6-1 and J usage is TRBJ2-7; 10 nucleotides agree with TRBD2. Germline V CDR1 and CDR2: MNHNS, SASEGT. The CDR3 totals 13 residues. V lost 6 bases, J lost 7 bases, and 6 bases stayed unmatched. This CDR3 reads CASSTSGEVEQYF. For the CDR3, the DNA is TGTGCCAGCAGCACTAGCGGGGAAGTTGAGCAGTACTTC.

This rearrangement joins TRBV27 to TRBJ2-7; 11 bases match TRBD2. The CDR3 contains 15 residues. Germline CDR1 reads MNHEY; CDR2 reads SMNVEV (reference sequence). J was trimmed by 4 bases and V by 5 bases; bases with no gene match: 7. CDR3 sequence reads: CASSLGTSGYYEQYF. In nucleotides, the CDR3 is TGTGCCAGCAGTCTGGGGACTAGCGGATATTACGAGCAGTACTTC.

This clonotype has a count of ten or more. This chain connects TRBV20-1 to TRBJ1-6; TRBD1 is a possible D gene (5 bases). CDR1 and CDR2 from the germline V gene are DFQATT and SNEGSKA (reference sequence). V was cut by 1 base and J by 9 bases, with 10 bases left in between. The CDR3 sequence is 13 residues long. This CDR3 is CSARVPGFSPLHF. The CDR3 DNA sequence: TGCAGTGCTAGAGTCCCAGGGTTTTCACCCCTCCACTTT.

The CDR3 loop is CASSLLGDTKTSYEQYF. The CDR3 DNA is TGTGCCAGCAGTTTACTTGGGGACACCAAGACTTCCTACGAGCAGTACTTC. The J gene is TRBJ2-7, the V gene TRBV28; possible D gene TRBD1, 6 bases. The CDR3 is 17 amino acids. The V end was cut by 2 bases, the J end by 1 base, with 18 bases between. Looked up from germline, CDR1 is MDHEN and CDR2 is SYDVKM.

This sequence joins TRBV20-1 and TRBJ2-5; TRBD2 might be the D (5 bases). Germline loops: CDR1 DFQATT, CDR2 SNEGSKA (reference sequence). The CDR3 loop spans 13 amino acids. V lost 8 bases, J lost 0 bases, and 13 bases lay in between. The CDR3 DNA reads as TGCAGTTGGGCGTCGGGGTACCAAGAGACCCAGTACTTC. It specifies CSWASGYQETQYF.